Given below is one TCR beta chain in context. The data derive from a study of glioma-infiltrating T cells after dendritic cell vaccination. Libraries were prepared by immunoSEQ multiplex PCR; TCRdb keeps only in-frame clonotypes and omits some of them. The sample records around 60,000 clones, 86% being singletons. Described time point: after dendritic cell vaccination, including at tumor progression/relapse. The sequence derives from a human donor with glioblastoma. The source was blood, collected after dendritic cell vaccination.

The CDR3 nucleotides read TGTGCCAGCAGTGAACCTAGCGGGGCCTCCACCGGCGAGCAGTTCTTC. It translates to CASSEPSGASTGEQFF. The gene calls are TRBV6-1 and TRBJ2-1, with 9 bases that match TRBD2. Germline CDR1 is MNHNS and CDR2 is SASEGT. This CDR3 has 16 amino acids. V lost 2 bases and J lost 10; bases outside the gene matches: 12.